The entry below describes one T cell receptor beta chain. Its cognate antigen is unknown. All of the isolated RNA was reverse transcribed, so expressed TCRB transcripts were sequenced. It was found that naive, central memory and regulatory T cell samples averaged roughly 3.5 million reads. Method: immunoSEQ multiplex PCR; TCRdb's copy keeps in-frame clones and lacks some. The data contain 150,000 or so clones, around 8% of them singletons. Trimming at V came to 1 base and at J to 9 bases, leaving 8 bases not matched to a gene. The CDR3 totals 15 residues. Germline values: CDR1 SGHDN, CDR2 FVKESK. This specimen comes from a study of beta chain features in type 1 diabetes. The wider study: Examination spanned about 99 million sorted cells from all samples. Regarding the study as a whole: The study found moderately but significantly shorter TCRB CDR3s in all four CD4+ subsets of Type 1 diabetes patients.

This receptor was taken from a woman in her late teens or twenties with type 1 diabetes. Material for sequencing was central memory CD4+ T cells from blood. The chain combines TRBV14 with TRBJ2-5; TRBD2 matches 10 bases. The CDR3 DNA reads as TGTGCCAGCAGCCAAGGACGGACTAGCGGAAAGGCCCAGTACTTC. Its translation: CASSQGRTSGKAQYF.